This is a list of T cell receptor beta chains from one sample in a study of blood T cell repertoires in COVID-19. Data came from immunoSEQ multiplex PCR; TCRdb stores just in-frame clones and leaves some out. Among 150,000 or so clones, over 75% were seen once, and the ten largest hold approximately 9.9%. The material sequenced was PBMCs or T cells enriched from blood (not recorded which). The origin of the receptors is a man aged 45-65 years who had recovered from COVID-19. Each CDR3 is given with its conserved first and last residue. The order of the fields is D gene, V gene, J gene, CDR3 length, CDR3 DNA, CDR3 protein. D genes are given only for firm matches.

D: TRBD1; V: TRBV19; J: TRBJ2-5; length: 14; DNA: TGTGCCAGTAGTATCCGGGACAGAAAAGAGACCCAGTACTTC; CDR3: CASSIRDRKETQYF
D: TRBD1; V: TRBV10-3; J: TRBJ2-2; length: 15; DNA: TGTGCCATCAGGACCCGACAGGGGGACACCGGGGAGCTGTTTTTT; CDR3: CAIRTRQGDTGELFF
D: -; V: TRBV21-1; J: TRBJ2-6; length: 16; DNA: TGTGCCAGCAGCAAGACAGGAGAGACTGGGGCCAACGTCCTGACTTTC; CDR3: CASSKTGETGANVLTF
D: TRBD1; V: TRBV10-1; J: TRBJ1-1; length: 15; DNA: TGCGCCAGCAGTGAGGGGACAGAGAAGAACACTGAAGCTTTCTTT; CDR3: CASSEGTEKNTEAFF
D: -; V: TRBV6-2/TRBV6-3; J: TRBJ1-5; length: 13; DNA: TGTGCCAGCAGTTATACAGGGAGTCAGCCCCAGCATTTT; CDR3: CASSYTGSQPQHF
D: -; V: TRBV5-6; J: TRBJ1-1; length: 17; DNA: TGTGCCAGCAGCTTGCGGGCGGGCGGAAGCATGAACACTGAAGCTTTCTTT; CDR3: CASSLRAGGSMNTEAFF
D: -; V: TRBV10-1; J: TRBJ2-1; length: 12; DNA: TGCGCCAGCAGTGATAGACAAGAGAGGCAGTTCTTC; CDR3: CASSDRQERQFF
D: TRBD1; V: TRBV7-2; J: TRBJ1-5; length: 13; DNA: TGTGCCAGCAGCTGGAGGACAGGGCAGGCCCAGCATTTT; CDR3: CASSWRTGQAQHF
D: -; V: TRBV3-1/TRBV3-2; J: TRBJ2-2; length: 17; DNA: TGTGCCAGCAGCCAAGAAAAGAGGCTAGCGTGGACCGGGGAGCTGTTTTTT; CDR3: CASSQEKRLAWTGELFF
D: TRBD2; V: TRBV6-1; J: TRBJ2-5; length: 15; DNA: TGTGCCAGCAGTGAATATAAGTGGGGGGGGGAGACCCAGTACTTC; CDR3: CASSEYKWGGETQYF
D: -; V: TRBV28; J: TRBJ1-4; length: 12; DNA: TGTGCCAGCAGCCCCCTCTATGAAAAACTGTTTTTT; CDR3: CASSPLYEKLFF